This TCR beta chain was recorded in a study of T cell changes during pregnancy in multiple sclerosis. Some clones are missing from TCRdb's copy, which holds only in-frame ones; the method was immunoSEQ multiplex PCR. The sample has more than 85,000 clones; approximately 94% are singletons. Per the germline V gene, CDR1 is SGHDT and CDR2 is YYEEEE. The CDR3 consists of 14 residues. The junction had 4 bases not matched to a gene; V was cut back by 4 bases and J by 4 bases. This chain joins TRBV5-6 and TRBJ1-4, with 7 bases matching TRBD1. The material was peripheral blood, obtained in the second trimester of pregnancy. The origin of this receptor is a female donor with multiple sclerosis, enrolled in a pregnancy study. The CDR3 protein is CASSPGGNNEKLFF. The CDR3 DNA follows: TGTGCCAGCAGCCCAGGGGGAAATAATGAAAAACTGTTTTTT.